This T cell receptor (beta chain) was sequenced in a study of blood T cell repertoires in COVID-19. This table comes from immunoSEQ multiplex PCR, and its TCRdb copy is limited to in-frame clones, with some not included. In the table there are 150,000 to 200,000 clones, more than 75% of which are singletons. Germline CDR1 reads SNHLY; CDR2 reads FYNNEI. The CDR3 has 13 amino acids. The V end was cut by 8 bases, the J end by 0 bases, with 8 bases between. The sequenced sample was peripheral blood. This receptor was taken from a man aged 70 or older with acute or convalescent COVID-19. This sequence joins TRBV2 and TRBJ1-3, with D unclear. The CDR3 reads CASGEISGNTIYF. CDR3 nucleotide sequence: TGTGCCAGCGGGGAGATCTCTGGAAACACCATATATTTT.